This T cell receptor beta chain was recorded in a study of cytotoxic CD8 clonotypes in ibrutinib-treated CLL. Overall study results and limits: Clonality rose at ibrutinib response and fell back toward baseline at progression.

Germline-derived CDR1 and CDR2 are LNHDA and SQIVND (reference sequence). CDR3 size: 13 residues. V dropped 5 bases and J dropped 1 base, with 8 bases sitting between them. This clone was seen only a few times. Its antigen is as yet unknown. Sequencing used immunoSEQ multiplex PCR; TCRdb keeps in-frame clones, though not all of them. This repertoire shows 35,000 to 55,000 clones, less than 70% found once; its top ten account for roughly 13%. Here the sequenced sample was PBMCs, taken after 12 months of ibrutinib treatment. The source is a human donor with chronic lymphocytic leukemia. J is TRBJ1-1 and V is TRBV19; D unclear. Here the CDR3 DNA reads TGTGCCAGTAGTGTTCTGTGGAACACTGAAGCTTTCTTT. Translation: CASSVLWNTEAFF. Using reference TRBV19 and TRBJ1-1 for the parts outside the CDR3, the full variable domain is DGGITQSPKYLFRKEGQNVTLSCEQNLNHDAMYWYRQDPGQGLRLIYYSQIVNDFQKGDIAEGYSVSREKKESFPLTVTSAQKNPTAFYLCASSVLWNTEAFFGQGTRLTVV.